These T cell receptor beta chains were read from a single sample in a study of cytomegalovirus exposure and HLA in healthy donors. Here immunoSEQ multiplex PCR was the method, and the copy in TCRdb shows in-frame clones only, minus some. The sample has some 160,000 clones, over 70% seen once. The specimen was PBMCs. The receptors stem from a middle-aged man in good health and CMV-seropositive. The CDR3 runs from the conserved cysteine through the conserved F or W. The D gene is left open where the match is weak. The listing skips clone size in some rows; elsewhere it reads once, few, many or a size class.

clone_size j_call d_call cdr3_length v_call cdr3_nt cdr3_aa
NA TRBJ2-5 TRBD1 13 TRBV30 TGTGCCTGGAGTAGGGACAGGAGGGAGACCCAGTACTTC CAWSRDRRETQYF
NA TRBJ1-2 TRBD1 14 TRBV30 TGTGCCTGGAGTTTTTTTGGCAGGGGGAATGGCTACACCTTC CAWSFFGRGNGYTF
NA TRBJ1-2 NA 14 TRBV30 TGTGCCTGGACATCACAGGGCGTCGGCTATGGCTACACCTTC CAWTSQGVGYGYTF
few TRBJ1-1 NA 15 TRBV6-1 TGTGCCAGCAGTGACAGGGGCTACGCGAACACTGAAGCTTTCTTT CASSDRGYANTEAFF
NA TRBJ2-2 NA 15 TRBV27 TGTGCCAGCAGTTTATTACAAACCCCCACCGGGGAGCTGTTTTTT CASSLLQTPTGELFF
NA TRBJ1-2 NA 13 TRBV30 TGTGCCTGGGACAGATCCACTAACTATGGCTACACCTTC CAWDRSTNYGYTF
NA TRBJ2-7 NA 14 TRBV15 TGTGCCACCAGCAGAGATACTGGGCCCTACGAGCAGTACTTC CATSRDTGPYEQYF
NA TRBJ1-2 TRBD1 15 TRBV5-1 TGCGCCAGCAGCTTGACGTCAGGGGGCCTCTATGGCTACACCTTC CASSLTSGGLYGYTF
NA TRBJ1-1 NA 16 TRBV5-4 TGTGCCAGCAGCTTGGGGCAGGGTCGGGTGAACACTGAAGCTTTCTTT CASSLGQGRVNTEAFF
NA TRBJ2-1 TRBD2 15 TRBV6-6 TGTGCCAGCAGGGGAGGGACGGTATCCTACAATGAGCAGTTCTTC CASRGGTVSYNEQFF
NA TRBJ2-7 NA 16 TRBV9 TGTGCCAGCAGCGTTCTCGCCGACAGGTCTTCCCACGAGCAGTACTTC CASSVLADRSSHEQYF
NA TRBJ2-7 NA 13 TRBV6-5 TGTGCCAGCAGGGGGGCCAGCTCCTACGAGCAGTACTTC CASRGASSYEQYF
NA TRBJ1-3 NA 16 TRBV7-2 TGTGCCAGCAGCTTACTACCAGGGACTTCTGGAAACACCATATATTTT CASSLLPGTSGNTIYF
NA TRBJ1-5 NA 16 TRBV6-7 TGTGCCAGCAGTTACAGCAGGGTCCTTAGCAATCAGCCCCAGCATTTT CASSYSRVLSNQPQHF
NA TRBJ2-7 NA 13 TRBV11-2 TGTGCCAGCAGCTTTACAGACTCCTACGAGCAGTACTTC CASSFTDSYEQYF
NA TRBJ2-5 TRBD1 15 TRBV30 TGTGCCTGGAGTAGGGACAGGGGGCTGCAAGAGACCCAGTACTTC CAWSRDRGLQETQYF
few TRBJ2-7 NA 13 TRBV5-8 TGTGCCAGCAGCCCCAGGGTAATGGGCGAGCAGTACTTC CASSPRVMGEQYF
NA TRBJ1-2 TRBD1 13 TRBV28 TGTGCCAGCACCCCCAGGGGGCGCTATGGCTACACCTTC CASTPRGRYGYTF
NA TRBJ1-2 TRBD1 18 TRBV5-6 TGTGCCAGCAGCCCAACACTCACCCAGGGGGCGCGTAACTATGGCTACACCTTC CASSPTLTQGARNYGYTF
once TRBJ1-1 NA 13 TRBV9 TGTGCCAGCAGCGTAGCTAGGGGCACTGAAGCTTTCTTT CASSVARGTEAFF
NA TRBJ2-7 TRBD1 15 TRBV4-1 TGCGCCAGCAGCCAAGTGGGGACAGGAACCTACGAGCAGTACTTC CASSQVGTGTYEQYF
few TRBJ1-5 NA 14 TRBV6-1 TGTGCCAGCAGTGAAGCGGCGAGGTTTTGGCCCCAGCATTTT CASSEAARFWPQHF
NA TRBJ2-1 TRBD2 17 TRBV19 TGTGCCAGTAGTAAAACTAGCGGCGGGACTTCGTATAATGAGCAGTTCTTC CASSKTSGGTSYNEQFF
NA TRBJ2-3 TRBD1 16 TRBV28 TGTGCCAGCAGTTTACAGGGGGCATTTCGTCTAGATACGCAGTATTTT CASSLQGAFRLDTQYF
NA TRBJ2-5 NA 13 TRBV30 TGTGCCTGGACTCACCTGGCACAAGAGACCCAGTACTTC CAWTHLAQETQYF
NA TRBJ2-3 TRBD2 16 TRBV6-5 TGTGCCAGCAGTTACTCGTTAGCGGGAGTGGCAGATACGCAGTATTTT CASSYSLAGVADTQYF
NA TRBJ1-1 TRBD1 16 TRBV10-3 TGTGCCATCAGCCAGCCTGACAGGGCTGTGAACACTGAAGCTTTCTTT CAISQPDRAVNTEAFF
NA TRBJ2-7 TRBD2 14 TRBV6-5 TGTGCCAGCAGTCTGAGCGGGGGCTACTACGAGCAGTACTTC CASSLSGGYYEQYF
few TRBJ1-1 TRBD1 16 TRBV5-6 TGTGCCAGCAGCTGGGGATTAGGCGACAGGGGGACTGAAGCTTTCTTT CASSWGLGDRGTEAFF
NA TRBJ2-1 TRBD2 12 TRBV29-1 TGCAGCGTTACTAGCGGTTACAATGAGCAGTTCTTC CSVTSGYNEQFF
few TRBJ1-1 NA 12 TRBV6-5 TGTGCCAGCAGTTCGAGGAACACTGAAGCTTTCTTT CASSSRNTEAFF
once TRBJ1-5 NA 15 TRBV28 TGTGCCAGCAGTTACCCCACAACCTCCCCCCAGCCCCAGCATTTT CASSYPTTSPQPQHF
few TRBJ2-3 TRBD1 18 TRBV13 TGTGCCAGCAGCTCTAGCTTGTGGCAGGGGGCCTGGGGAGATACGCAGTATTTT CASSSSLWQGAWGDTQYF
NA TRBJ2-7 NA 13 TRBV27 TGTGCCAGCAGTAGGCGGAACTCCTACGAGCAGTACTTC CASSRRNSYEQYF
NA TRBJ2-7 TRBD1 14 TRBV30 TGTGCCTGGAGTGTACCAGGGGGTTCCTACGAGCAGTACTTC CAWSVPGGSYEQYF
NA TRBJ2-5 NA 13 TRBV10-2 TGCGCCAGCACCGGAGGGGTCCCAGAGACCCAGTACTTC CASTGGVPETQYF
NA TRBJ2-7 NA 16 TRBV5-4 TGTGCCAGCAGCTTGGGGAGGAGCGGGTTTACCTACGAGCAGTACTTC CASSLGRSGFTYEQYF
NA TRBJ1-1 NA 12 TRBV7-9 TGTGCCAGCAGCCTAGACAGAATCGAAGCTTTCTTT CASSLDRIEAFF
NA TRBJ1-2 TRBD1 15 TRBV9 TGTGCCAGCAGCGCCCGGACAGGGGGCAGATTTGGCTACACCTTC CASSARTGGRFGYTF
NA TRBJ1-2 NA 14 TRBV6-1 TGTGCCAGCAGTGAAGCCGGAGGCCCCTATGGCTACACCTTC CASSEAGGPYGYTF
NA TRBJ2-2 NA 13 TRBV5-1 TGCGCCAGCAGCTTGGAGGGGACCGGGGAGCTGTTTTTT CASSLEGTGELFF
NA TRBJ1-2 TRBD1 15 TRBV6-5 TGTGCCAGCAGGTCATCAGGGGGCGTAATTGATGGCTACACCTTC CASRSSGGVIDGYTF
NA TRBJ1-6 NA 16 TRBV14 TGTGCCAGCAGCCAAGTCGGGCAGGGGTATAATTCACCCCTCCACTTT CASSQVGQGYNSPLHF
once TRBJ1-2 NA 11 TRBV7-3 TGTGCCAGCAGCTCTGGAGGCGGCTACACCTTC CASSSGGGYTF
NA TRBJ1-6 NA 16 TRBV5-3 TGTGCCAGAACCCGACCCGGCGGGGTTGGAGGATCACCCCTCCACTTT CARTRPGGVGGSPLHF
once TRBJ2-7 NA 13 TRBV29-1 TGCAGCGTTTTAGCGGTGGGTGGGTGGGAGCAGTACTTC CSVLAVGGWEQYF
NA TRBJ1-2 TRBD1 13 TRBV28 TGTGCCAGCAGTTTGGGGACAGGGGGCGGCTACACCTTC CASSLGTGGGYTF
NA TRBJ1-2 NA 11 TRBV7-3 TGTGCCAGGATGGGGCTCTATGGCTACACCTTC CARMGLYGYTF
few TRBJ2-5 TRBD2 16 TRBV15 TGTGCCACCAGCGGGGGACTAGCGGGGGGAGGTGTGACCCAGTACTTC CATSGGLAGGGVTQYF
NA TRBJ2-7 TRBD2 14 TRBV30 TGTGCCGGGGCGCGAGATAGCGGGAGGGGTGAGCAGTACTTC CAGARDSGRGEQYF
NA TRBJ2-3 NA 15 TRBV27 TGTGCCAGCAACCTTGGACAATTCAGCACAGATACGCAGTATTTT CASNLGQFSTDTQYF